These 14 T cell receptor beta chains were sequenced from one sample in a study of shared clonotypes between healthy human individuals. Produced via immunoSEQ multiplex PCR; TCRdb's table is partial and in-frame only. This sample carries 2 million to 2.5 million clones, under 95% of them seen once, and the ten largest clones take 0.37%. The source material was naive CD4+ T cells from PBMCs. The subset: CD45RA+ positively selected. The receptors here all came from a young man in good health. Some clones in this sample may be carry-over from other donors' samples.

The rearrangement links TRBV7-2 to TRBJ1-5; D ambiguous. Germline assignment: CDR1 SGHTA and CDR2 FQGNSA. V lost 4 bases to trimming and J lost 5 bases, with 9 bases between them. This CDR3 has 13 residues. CDR3 in amino acids: CASSYYGDQPQHF. The CDR3 coding sequence is TGTGCCAGCAGCTATTACGGTGATCAGCCCCAGCATTTT.

This clone was counted a single time. This specimen includes other DNA sequences encoding the same CDR3. The V and J genes are TRBV5-1 and TRBJ2-7, with D perhaps matching TRBD1 (5 bases). Germline assignment: CDR1 SGHRS and CDR2 YFSETQ. The CDR3 covers 14 residues. V was pared by 0 bases and J by 3 bases, with 10 bases between. CDR3 DNA: TGCGCCAGCAGCTTGGGGCAGGGTAGCTACGAGCAGTACTTC. Translated, it gives CASSLGQGSYEQYF.

This chain uses TRBV6-6 with TRBJ2-5; maybe TRBD2 (6 bases). Between the trimmed V and J ends, which lost 5 bases and 3 bases, there was a span of 16 bases. This CDR3 contains 15 residues. Germline V gene data show CDR1 as MNHNY and CDR2 as SVGAGI (reference sequence). CDR3 coding DNA: TGTGCCAGCAGTCCCTGGTCGCCGGGAGAAGAGACCCAGTACTTC. Protein product: CASSPWSPGEETQYF.

V usage is TRBV5-1 and J usage is TRBJ2-3; D not resolved. The germline CDR1 and CDR2 sequences are SGHRS and YFSETQ. This CDR3 contains 19 residues. Trimming pared 0 bases from V and 3 bases from J, leaving 23 bases between. The CDR3 loop is CASSLGTGSISAGTDTQYF. The DNA for the CDR3 is TGCGCCAGCAGCTTGGGCACTGGGTCGATCTCAGCAGGAACAGATACGCAGTATTTT. The full variable domain, its missing parts supplied by reference TRBV5-1 and TRBJ2-3, is KAGVTQTPRYLIKTRGQQVTLSCSPISGHRSVSWYQQTPGQGLQFLFEYFSETQRNKGNFPGRFSGRQFSNSRSEMNVSTLELGDSALYLCASSLGTGSISAGTDTQYFGPGTRLTVL.

The V and J genes are TRBV25-1 and TRBJ1-2, with no clear D. The CDR3 runs 12 residues. V lost 4 bases to trimming and J lost 0 bases, with 3 bases between them. The germline V gene encodes CDR1 MGHDK and CDR2 SYGVNS. The CDR3 bases are TGTGCCAGCAGTGCCCCTAACTATGGCTACACCTTC. The encoded protein is CASSAPNYGYTF.

V is TRBV5-1 and J is TRBJ1-4, with 7 positions matching TRBD1. Per germline, CDR1 SGHRS and CDR2 YFSETQ. J was trimmed by 4 bases and V by 4 bases; bases with no gene match: 4. This CDR3 has 14 residues. The CDR3 reads CASSRTGNNEKLFF. The CDR3, as DNA: TGCGCCAGCAGCCGGACAGGAAATAATGAAAAACTGTTTTTT. Full variable domain (missing parts from reference TRBV5-1 and TRBJ1-4): KAGVTQTPRYLIKTRGQQVTLSCSPISGHRSVSWYQQTPGQGLQFLFEYFSETQRNKGNFPGRFSGRQFSNSRSEMNVSTLELGDSALYLCASSRTGNNEKLFFGSGTQLSVL.

This chain joins TRBV5-4 and TRBJ2-1, with D uncertain. This CDR3 has 15 residues. CDR1 and CDR2 from the germline V gene are SGHNT and YYREEE (reference sequence). Trimming took off 4 bases at V and 4 bases at J, with 15 bases between the two ends. The CDR3 sequence is CASSEKELLYNEQFF. The CDR3 DNA reads as TGTGCCAGCAGCGAAAAGGAACTTTTATACAATGAGCAGTTCTTC. Drawing the rest from reference TRBV5-4 and TRBJ2-1, the complete variable domain is ETGVTQSPTHLIKTRGQQVTLRCSSQSGHNTVSWYQQALGQGPQFIFQYYREEENGRGNFPPRFSGLQFPNYSSELNVNALELDDSALYLCASSEKELLYNEQFFGPGTRLTVL.

A remark on this clone: This specimen includes other DNA sequences encoding the same CDR3. The V and J genes are TRBV18 and TRBJ2-7, with D possibly being TRBD1 (5 bases). V was pared by 1 base and J by 2 bases, with 6 bases between. The CDR3 runs 13 residues. Germline V gene lookup returns CDR1 KGHSH and CDR2 LQKENI. The CDR3 spells CASSPQGAYEQYF. CDR3 coding DNA: TGTGCCAGCTCACCACAAGGGGCCTACGAGCAGTACTTC. The variable domain in full, completed from reference TRBV18 and TRBJ2-7, reads NAGVMQNPRHLVRRRGQEARLRCSPMKGHSHVYWYRQLPEEGLKFMVYLQKENIIDESGMPKERFSAEFPKEGPSILRIQQVVRGDSAAYFCASSPQGAYEQYFGPGTRLTVT.

The chain links TRBV2 to TRBJ2-7, with 7 bases lining up with TRBD1. Trimming cost V 4 bases and J 0 bases; bases outside gene matches: 6. The CDR3 extends over 15 amino acids. Germline V gives CDR1 SNHLY, CDR2 FYNNEI. The CDR3: CASSAYYRGSYEQYF. CDR3 in DNA: TGTGCCAGCAGTGCGTACTACAGGGGCTCCTACGAGCAGTACTTC.

V gene TRBV7-2 combines with J gene TRBJ1-1; 11 positions agree with TRBD1. CDR1 is SGHTA, CDR2 FQGNSA, per germline. The CDR3 consists of 14 residues. Trimming took 5 bases from V and 5 from J; bases not matched to a gene: 4. The CDR3 DNA reads as TGTGCCAGCAGCCGCCGGGACAGGGGGACTGAAGCTTTCTTT. Translation: CASSRRDRGTEAFF. The full variable domain, with the rest looked up from reference TRBV7-2 and TRBJ1-1, is GAGVSQSPSNKVTEKGKDVELRCDPISGHTALYWYRQSLGQGLEFLIYFQGNSAPDKSGLPSDRFSAERTGGSVSTLTIQRTQQEDSAVYLCASSRRDRGTEAFFGQGTRLTVV.

The chain recombines TRBV7-2 with TRBJ2-2, with D perhaps TRBD2 (6 bases). Germline CDR1 SGHTA, CDR2 FQGNSA. Deletions cut 6 bases from V and 0 bases from J, with 20 bases between. CDR3 length equals 18 residues. This CDR3 is CASSFPVGGVTNTGELFF. The CDR3 region has the DNA TGTGCCAGCAGTTTCCCAGTCGGGGGAGTCACGAACACCGGGGAGCTGTTTTTT.

As concerns this clone: This specimen includes other DNA sequences encoding the same CDR3. This sequence joins TRBV5-1 and TRBJ1-3; D gene ambiguous. V dropped 5 bases and J dropped 0 bases, with 9 bases sitting between them. Looked up from germline, CDR1 is SGHRS and CDR2 is YFSETQ. This CDR3 comprises 14 residues. In DNA form, the CDR3 reads TGCGCCAGCAGTTCAGGAGGCTCTGGAAACACCATATATTTT. Translated, it gives CASSSGGSGNTIYF.

This sequence joins TRBV5-4 and TRBJ2-7, with 8 bases fitting TRBD1. Per the germline V gene, CDR1 is SGHNT and CDR2 is YYREEE (reference sequence). The junction had 6 bases not matched to a gene; V was cut back by 4 bases and J by 3 bases. The CDR3 is made up of 14 amino acids. The CDR3 DNA reads TGTGCCAGCAGCGTTAAAGACAGGGGCTACGAGCAGTACTTC. Translation: CASSVKDRGYEQYF.

The CDR3 DNA reads TGTGCCTGGAGTTTAACCTCTCTTTACAATGAGCAGTTCTTC. Amino acids: CAWSLTSLYNEQFF. The chain joins TRBV30 to TRBJ2-1; D gene uncertain. V lost 2 bases and J 4 bases, leaving 12 bases between the germline ends. The germline CDR1 and CDR2 sequences are GTSNPN and SVGIG (reference sequence). The CDR3 loop spans 14 amino acids.